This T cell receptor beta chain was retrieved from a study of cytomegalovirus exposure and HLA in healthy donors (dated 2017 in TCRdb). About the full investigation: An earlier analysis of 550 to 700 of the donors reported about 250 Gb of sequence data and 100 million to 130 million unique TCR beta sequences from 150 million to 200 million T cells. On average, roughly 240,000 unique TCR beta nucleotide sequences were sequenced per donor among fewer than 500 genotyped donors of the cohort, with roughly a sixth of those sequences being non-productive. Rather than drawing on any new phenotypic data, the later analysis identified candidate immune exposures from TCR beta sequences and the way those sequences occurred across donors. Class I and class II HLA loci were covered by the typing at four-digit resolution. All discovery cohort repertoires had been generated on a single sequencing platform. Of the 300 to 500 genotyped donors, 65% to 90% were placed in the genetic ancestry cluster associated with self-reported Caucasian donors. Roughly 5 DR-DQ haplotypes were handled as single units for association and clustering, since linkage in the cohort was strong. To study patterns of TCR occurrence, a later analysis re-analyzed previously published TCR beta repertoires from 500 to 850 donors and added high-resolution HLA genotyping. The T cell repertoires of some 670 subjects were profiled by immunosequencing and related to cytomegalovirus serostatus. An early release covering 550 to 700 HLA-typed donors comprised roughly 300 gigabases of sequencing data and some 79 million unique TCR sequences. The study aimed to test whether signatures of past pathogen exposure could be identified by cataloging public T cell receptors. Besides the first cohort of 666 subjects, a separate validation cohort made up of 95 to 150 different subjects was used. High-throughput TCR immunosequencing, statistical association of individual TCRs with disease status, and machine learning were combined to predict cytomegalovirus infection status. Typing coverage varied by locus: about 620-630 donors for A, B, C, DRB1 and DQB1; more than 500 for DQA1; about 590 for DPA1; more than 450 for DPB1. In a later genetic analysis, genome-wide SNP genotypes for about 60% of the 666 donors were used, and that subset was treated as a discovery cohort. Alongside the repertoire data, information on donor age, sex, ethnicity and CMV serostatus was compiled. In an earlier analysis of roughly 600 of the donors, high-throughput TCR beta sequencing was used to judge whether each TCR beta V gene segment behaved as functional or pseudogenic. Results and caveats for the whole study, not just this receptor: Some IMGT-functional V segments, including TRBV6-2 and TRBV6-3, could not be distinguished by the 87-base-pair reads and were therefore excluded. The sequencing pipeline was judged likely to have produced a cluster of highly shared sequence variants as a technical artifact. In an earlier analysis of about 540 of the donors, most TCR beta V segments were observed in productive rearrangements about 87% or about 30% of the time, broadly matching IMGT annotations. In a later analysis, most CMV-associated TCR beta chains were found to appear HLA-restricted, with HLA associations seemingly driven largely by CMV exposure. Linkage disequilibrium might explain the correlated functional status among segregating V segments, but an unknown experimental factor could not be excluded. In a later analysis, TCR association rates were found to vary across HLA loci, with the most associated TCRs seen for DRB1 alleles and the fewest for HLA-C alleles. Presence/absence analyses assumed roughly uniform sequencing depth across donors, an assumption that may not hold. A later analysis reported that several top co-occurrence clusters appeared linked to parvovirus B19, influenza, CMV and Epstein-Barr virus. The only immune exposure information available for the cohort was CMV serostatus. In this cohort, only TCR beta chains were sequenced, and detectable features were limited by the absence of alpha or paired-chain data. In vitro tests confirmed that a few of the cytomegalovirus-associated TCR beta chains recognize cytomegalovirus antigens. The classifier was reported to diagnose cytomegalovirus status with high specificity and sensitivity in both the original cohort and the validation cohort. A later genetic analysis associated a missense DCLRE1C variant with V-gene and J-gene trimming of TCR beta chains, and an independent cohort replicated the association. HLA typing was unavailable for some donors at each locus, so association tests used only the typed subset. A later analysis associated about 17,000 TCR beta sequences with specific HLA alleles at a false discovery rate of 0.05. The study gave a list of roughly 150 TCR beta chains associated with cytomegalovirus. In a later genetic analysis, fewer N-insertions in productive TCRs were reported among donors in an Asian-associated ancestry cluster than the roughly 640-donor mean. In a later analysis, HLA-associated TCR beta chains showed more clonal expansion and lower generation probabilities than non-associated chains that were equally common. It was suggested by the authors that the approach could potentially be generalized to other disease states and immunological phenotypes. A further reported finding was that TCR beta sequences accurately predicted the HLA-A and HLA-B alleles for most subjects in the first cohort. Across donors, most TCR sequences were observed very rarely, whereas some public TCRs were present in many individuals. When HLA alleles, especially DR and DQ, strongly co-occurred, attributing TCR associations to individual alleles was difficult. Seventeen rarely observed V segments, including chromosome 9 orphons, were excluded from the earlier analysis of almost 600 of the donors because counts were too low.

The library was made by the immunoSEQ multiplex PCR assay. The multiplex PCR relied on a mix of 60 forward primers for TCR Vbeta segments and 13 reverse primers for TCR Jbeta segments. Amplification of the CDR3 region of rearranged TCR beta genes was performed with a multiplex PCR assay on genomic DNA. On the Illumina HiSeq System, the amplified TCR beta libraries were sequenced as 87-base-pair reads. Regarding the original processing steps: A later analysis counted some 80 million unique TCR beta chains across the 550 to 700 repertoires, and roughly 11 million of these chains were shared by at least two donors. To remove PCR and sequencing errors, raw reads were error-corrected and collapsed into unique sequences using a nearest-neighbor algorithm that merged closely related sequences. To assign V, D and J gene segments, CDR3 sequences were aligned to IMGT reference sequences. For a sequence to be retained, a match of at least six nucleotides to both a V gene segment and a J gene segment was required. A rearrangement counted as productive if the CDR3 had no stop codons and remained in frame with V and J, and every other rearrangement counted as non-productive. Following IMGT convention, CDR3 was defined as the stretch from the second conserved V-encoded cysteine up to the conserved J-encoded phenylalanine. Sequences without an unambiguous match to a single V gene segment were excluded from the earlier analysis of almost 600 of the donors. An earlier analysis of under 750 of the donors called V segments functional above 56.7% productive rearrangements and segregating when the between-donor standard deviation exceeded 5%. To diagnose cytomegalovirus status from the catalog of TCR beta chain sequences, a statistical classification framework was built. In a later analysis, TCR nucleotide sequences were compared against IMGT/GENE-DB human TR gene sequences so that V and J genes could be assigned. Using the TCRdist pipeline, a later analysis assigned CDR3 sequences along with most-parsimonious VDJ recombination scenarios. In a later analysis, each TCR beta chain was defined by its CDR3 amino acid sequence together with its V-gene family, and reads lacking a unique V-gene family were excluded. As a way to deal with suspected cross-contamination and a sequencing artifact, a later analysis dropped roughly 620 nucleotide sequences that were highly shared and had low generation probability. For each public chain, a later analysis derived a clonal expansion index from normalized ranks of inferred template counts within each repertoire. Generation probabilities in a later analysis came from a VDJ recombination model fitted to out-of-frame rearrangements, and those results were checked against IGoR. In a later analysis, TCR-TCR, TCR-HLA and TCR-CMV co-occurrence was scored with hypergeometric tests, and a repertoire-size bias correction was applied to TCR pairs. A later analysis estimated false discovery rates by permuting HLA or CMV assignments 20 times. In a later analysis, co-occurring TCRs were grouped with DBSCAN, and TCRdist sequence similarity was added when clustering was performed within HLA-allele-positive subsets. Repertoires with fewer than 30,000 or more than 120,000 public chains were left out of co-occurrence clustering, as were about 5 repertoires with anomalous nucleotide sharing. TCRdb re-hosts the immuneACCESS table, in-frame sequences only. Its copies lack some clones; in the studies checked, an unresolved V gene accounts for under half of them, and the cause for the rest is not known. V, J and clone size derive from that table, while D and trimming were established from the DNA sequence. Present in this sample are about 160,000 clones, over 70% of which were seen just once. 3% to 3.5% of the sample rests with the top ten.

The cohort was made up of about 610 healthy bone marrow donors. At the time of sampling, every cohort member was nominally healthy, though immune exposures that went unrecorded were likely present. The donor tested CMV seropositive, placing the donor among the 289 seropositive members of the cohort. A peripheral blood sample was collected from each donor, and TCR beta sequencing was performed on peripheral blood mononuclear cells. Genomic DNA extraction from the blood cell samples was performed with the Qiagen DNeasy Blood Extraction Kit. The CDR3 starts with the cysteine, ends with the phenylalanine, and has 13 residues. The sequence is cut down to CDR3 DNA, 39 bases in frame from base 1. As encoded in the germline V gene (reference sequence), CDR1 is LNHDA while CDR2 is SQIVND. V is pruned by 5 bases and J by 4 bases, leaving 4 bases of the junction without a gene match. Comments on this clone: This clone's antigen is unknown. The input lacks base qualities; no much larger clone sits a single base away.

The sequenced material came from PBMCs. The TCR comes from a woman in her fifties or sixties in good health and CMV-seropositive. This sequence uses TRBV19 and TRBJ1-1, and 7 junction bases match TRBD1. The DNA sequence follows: TGTGCCAGTAGTGGCCAGGGGGGCACTGAAGCTTTCTTT. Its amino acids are CASSGQGGTEAFF.